Listed below are T cell receptor beta chains from one sample, sequenced in a study of T cell changes during pregnancy in multiple sclerosis. Profiling relied on immunoSEQ multiplex PCR, and the TCRdb table lists in-frame clones only, not all of them. The sample carries around 56,000 clones, 92% recorded once. Material: peripheral blood, obtained in the third trimester of pregnancy. The receptor set was obtained from a female donor in good health, enrolled as a control in a pregnancy study. Both conserved end residues are part of each CDR3. The D gene is left open where the match is weak. Where a row states a size, it is once, few, many or the class of an expanded clone; other rows omit it.

TRBV5-1,TRBD2,TRBJ2-5,once,TGCGCCAGCAGCCCGGGGACTAGCGGGGGGGAAGAGACCCAGTACTTC,CASSPGTSGGEETQYF
TRBV29-1,-,TRBJ1-2,once,TGCAGCGTTGAAGGCCACTTAATAGCGGATGGCTACACCTTC,CSVEGHLIADGYTF
TRBV27,TRBD1,TRBJ1-4,-,TGTGCCAGCAGCTACAGGGGGGGGGATGAAAAACTGTTTTTT,CASSYRGGDEKLFF
TRBV7-9,TRBD1,TRBJ2-5,-,TGTGCCAGCAGCCCTCCGAACAGGGGGCCTCCTTGGGGCCAAGAGACCCAGTACTTC,CASSPPNRGPPWGQETQYF
TRBV14,-,TRBJ1-2,-,TGTGCCAGCAGCCGCGGAAGAGGATGGGGGGGAAACGGCTACACCTTC,CASSRGRGWGGNGYTF
TRBV6-1,-,TRBJ1-4,-,TGTGCCAGCAGTACCGTAGGGGAAAGTAATGAAAAACTGTTTTTT,CASSTVGESNEKLFF
TRBV5-1,TRBD2,TRBJ2-1,-,TGCGCCAGCAGCTTGGGTAGCGGGAACCTTCTGGGGCAGTTCTTC,CASSLGSGNLLGQFF
TRBV27,-,TRBJ2-5,-,TGTGCCAGCACCCGAGAGACCCAGTACTTC,CASTRETQYF
TRBV5-1,-,TRBJ2-5,-,TGCGCCAGCAGCTTAGGGGTTCCCAAGGGGGAGACCCAGTACTTC,CASSLGVPKGETQYF
TRBV4-1,TRBD2,TRBJ2-1,once,TGCGCCAGCAGCCAGTCCACCGGGACTAGCGTTTACAATGAGCAGTTCTTC,CASSQSTGTSVYNEQFF
TRBV4-2,-,TRBJ2-1,-,TGTGCCAGCAGCCAGTATGACTCAGGGGGGACCTACAATGAGCAGTTCTTC,CASSQYDSGGTYNEQFF
TRBV4-3,-,TRBJ1-3,-,TGCGCCAGCAGCCAAACCTACCTCTCTGGAAACACCATATATTTT,CASSQTYLSGNTIYF